The rows below give T cell receptor beta chains drawn from one sample of a study of T-cell reconstitution after alpha-beta-depleted transplantation in children. Each CDR3 protein is one row after TCRdb ran MiXCR on the PCR reads. The sample records about 78,000 distinct CDR3 sequences, roughly an eighth being singletons. Here the sequenced sample was PBMCs, mostly from graft donor cells, taken 180 days after TCRalphabeta/CD19-depleted stem cell transplant. These receptors originate from a male patient between 2 and 9 years old who had a stem cell transplant for acute lymphoblastic leukemia, so the T cells may come from the graft donor. Each CDR3 is given with its conserved first and last residue. Clone size is stated in some rows and not others, as once, few, many or a class when expanded.

len,abundance,j_gene,v_gene,CDR3aa
14,few,TRBJ1-1,TRBV7-3,CASSLKGRNTEAFF
13,many,TRBJ2-4,TRBV7-9,CASSLGTGVIQYF
15,few,TRBJ2-5,TRBV5-8,CASSLGDRGGETQYF
13,-,TRBJ2-5,TRBV27,CSSRYRRQETQYF
14,few,TRBJ1-2,TRBV25-1,CASSPGQVHYGYTF
14,-,TRBJ2-4,TRBV21-1,CASSGRTPKNIQYF
13,many,TRBJ2-7,TRBV29-1,CSVEAGEAYEQYF
16,few,TRBJ2-1,TRBV6-5,CASSYAPGLGYNEQFF
17,medium-sized,TRBJ2-7,TRBV7-9,CASSTPRDYPPDAEQYF
11,-,TRBJ2-7,TRBV27,CASSRHYEQYF
15,-,TRBJ1-4,TRBV10-3,CAISTPGTDNEKLFF